The present T cell receptor (beta chain) was sequenced within a study of shared clonotypes between healthy human individuals. The CDR3 has 15 residues. Per germline, CDR1 SGHKS and CDR2 YYEKEE (reference sequence). V was trimmed by 4 bases and J by 0 bases, leaving 11 bases between them. The table came from immunoSEQ multiplex PCR; TCRdb's copy has only in-frame clones and leaves some out. The repertoire has some 1.1 million clones, 60% to 80% of them found once; the top ten carry 0.89%. Study-wide results and limits: In contrast to clonotypes shared by all four donors, non-shared clonotypes had lower generation probabilities. Donor scarcity curtailed the genetic and exposure-history diversity represented herein.

Points on this clone: Antigen unknown.

The study separated CD4+ cells into CD45RA+ naive and CD45RA-negative memory subsets. This TCR was sampled from a young man in good health. Some clones in this sample may be carry-over from other donors' samples. The V and J genes are TRBV5-5 and TRBJ1-3, with D perhaps matching TRBD1 (5 bases). Sequencing was carried out using memory CD4+ T cells from PBMCs. Subset meaning: CD45RA-negative fraction. The CDR3 loop is CASSGDVPSGNTIYF. CDR3 in DNA: TGTGCCAGCAGCGGGGACGTTCCCTCTGGAAACACCATATATTTT.